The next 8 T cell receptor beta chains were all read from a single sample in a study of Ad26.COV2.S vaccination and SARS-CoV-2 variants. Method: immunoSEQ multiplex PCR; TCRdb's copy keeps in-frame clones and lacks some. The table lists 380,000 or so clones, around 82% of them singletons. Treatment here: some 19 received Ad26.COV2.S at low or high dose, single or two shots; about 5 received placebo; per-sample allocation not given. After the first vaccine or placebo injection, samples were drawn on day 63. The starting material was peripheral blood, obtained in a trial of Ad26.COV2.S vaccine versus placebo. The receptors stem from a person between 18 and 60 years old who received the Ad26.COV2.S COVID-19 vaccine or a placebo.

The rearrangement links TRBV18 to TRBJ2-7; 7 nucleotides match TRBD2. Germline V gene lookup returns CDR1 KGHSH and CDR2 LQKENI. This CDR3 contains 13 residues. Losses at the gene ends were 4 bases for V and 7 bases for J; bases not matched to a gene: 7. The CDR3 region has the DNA TGTGCCAGCTCACTCGGACTAGGAGAAGAGCAGTACTTC. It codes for CASSLGLGEEQYF.

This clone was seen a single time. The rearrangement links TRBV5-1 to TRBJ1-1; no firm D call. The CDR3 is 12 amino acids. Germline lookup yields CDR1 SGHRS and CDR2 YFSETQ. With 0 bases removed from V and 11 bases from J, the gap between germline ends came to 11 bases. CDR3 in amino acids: CASSLEGPGAFF. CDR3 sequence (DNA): TGCGCCAGCAGCTTGGAAGGGCCCGGGGCTTTCTTT.

The CDR3 protein is CASSSLAGAGEQFF. In nucleotides, the CDR3 is TGCGCCAGCAGCTCCTTAGCGGGAGCAGGTGAGCAGTTCTTC. The chain links TRBV5-1 to TRBJ2-1; TRBD2 aligns across 9 bases. The V and J ends lost 3 bases and 9 bases, in that order; junction bases with no gene match: 7. The CDR3 sequence is 14 residues long. Germline V gene lookup returns CDR1 SGHRS and CDR2 YFSETQ.

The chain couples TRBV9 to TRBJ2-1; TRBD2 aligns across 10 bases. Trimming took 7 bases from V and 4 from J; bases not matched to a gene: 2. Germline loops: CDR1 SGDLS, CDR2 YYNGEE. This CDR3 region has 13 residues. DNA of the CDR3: TGTGCCAGCTCACTAGCGGGGTACAATGAGCAGTTCTTC. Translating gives CASSLAGYNEQFF.

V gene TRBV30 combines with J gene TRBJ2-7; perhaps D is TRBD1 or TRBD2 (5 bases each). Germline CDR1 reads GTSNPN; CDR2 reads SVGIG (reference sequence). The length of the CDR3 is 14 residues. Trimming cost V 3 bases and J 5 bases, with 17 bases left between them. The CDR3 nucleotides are TGTGCCTGGAGGTACGGGACGGCTGGGAACGAGCAGTACTTC. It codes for CAWRYGTAGNEQYF.

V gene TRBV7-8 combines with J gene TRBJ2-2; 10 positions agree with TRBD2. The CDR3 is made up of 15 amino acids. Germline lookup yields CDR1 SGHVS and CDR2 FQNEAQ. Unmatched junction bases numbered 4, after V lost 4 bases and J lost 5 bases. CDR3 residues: CASSWTSGRTGELFF. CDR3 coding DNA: TGTGCCAGCAGCTGGACTAGCGGTAGGACCGGGGAGCTGTTTTTT.

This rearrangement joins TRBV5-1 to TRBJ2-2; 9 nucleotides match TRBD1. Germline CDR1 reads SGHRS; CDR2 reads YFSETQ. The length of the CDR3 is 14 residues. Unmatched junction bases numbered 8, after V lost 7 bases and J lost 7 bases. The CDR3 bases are TGCGCCAGCCAAAAACAGGGGGCGGACGGGGAGCTGTTTTTT. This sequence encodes CASQKQGADGELFF.

As DNA, the CDR3 is TGTGCCACAAACCTTGGACTAGCGGGGGGCACAGATACGCAGTATTTT. As protein: CATNLGLAGGTDTQYF. The chain is built from TRBV19 and TRBJ2-3, with 13 bases fitting TRBD2. Unmatched junction bases numbered 8, after V lost 10 bases and J lost 1 base. The CDR3 totals 16 residues. Germline CDR1 and CDR2: LNHDA and SQIVND (reference sequence). The full variable domain, its missing parts supplied by reference TRBV19 and TRBJ2-3, is DGGITQSPKYLFRKEGQNVTLSCEQNLNHDAMYWYRQDPGQGLRLIYYSQIVNDFQKGDIAEGYSVSREKKESFPLTVTSAQKNPTAFYLCATNLGLAGGTDTQYFGPGTRLTVL.